This T cell receptor beta chain originates from a study of regulatory T cells in long-lasting Graves disease (dated by TCRdb to about 2021). Describing the broader study: Newly diagnosed Graves' disease patients had taken antithyroid drugs for less than 3 months. Peripheral blood TCR sequencing and RNA sequencing compared persistent Graves' disease patients with newly diagnosed Graves' disease patients. The study was conducted in China and was registered as a clinical trial. A total of around 33 samples were covered by TCR sequencing, comprising approximately 13 persistent and roughly 20 newly diagnosed Graves' disease patients.

The method behind the library was multiplex PCR. Reads for this sample came from an Illumina HiSeq 4000. CDR3 regions were amplified by Arm-PCR with iRepertoire HTBI primers to construct TCR beta libraries. Before sequencing, the PCR products went through gel purification. The authors' analysis ran thus. Gene usage analysis of CDR3 amino acid clonotypes used the 60 to 75 TRBV and 14 TRBJ segments found across samples. COPE and FqMerger were used to merge the filtered high-quality paired reads into contigs. BLAST was used to align contigs to IMGT TRBV, TRBD and TRBJ reference genes, and CDR3 was defined according to IMGT. Any clonotype with a frequency above 0.1% was classified as a highly expanded clone. Shannon entropy was used to measure repertoire diversity, and the Gini coefficient was used to measure V-J evenness. Public clonotypes were defined as clonotypes shared by more than one individual. Starting from the raw public reads, TCRdb applied fastp trimming at Q25, assembled clones with MiXCR and retained in-frame beta chains. Records with the same CDR3 protein are collapsed into one entry carrying the most frequent genes and DNA. The V and J calls reflect TCRdb's pipeline rather than the authors' work. The sample table contains about 430,000 distinct CDR3 sequences; only one count was recorded for 15% of them. Together, the top ten hold about 7.8% of the sample.

This clonotype occurred many times. What this receptor recognizes is not known. One base away there is no much larger clone; base qualities are not given. The paper's findings and limits, for the study overall: Only the TCR beta chain was sequenced and analyzed. The small sample size was acknowledged by the authors as a limitation that may reduce accuracy. Because the primary lesion, thyroid tissue, could not be accessed, the study looked at peripheral blood alone. A larger number of public clonotypes was shared among persistent patients (2,741) than among newly diagnosed patients (around 890). Compared with newly diagnosed patients, persistent Graves' disease patients had lower TCR Shannon entropy and fewer highly expanded clones, which suggests clonal expansion. Preferential use of TRBV28, TRBJ1-2 and TRBJ2-5 was observed in persistent disease, whereas TRBV20-1 and TRBJ2-1 were favored in newly diagnosed disease.

The germline ends are 13 bases apart after V is trimmed by 7 bases and J by 7 bases. The CDR3 spans 13 residues, from the cysteine through the phenylalanine. The CDR3 DNA has 39 bases and is translated from base 1. CDR1 and CDR2 (MNHNS, SASEGT) derive from the germline V gene. This specimen's time point label, per the study, means: newly diagnosed GD, antithyroid drugs for less than 3 months. For both TCR sequencing and RNA sequencing, RNA was extracted from PBMCs using TRIzol. Graves' disease was diagnosed according to American Thyroid Association guidelines. The patients came from an endocrinology department in Xi'an, China. Each patient gave approximately 10 milliliters of peripheral blood, collected in an EDTA anticoagulant tube. PBMCs were isolated by Ficoll Paque Plus density gradient separation without further T cell sorting. An Agilent 2100 Bioanalyzer and agarose gel were used to check RNA quality, while a NanoDrop 2000 measured RNA concentration.

This sample also belongs to another study, concerning T cells in Graves' hyperthyroidism and ophthalmopathy. In that second paper, the authors write: Stable Graves' hyperthyroidism was defined as no progression to ophthalmopathy during 18 months of follow-up. Hyperthyroidism patients were newly diagnosed, had a disease duration of under 2 months, and were aged 18 to 65 years. Exclusion was applied to patients with uncontrolled infections, other autoimmune diseases, pregnancy or lactation. Diagnoses were established on the basis of clinical symptoms, serum thyroxine and TRAb, thyroid ultrasound, and orbital computed tomography. A first-round RT-PCR of the TCR CDR3 used the HTBI primer set with the Qiagen OneStep RT-PCR kit. Most expanded thyroid clonotypes (frequency above 0.001) were also found in blood, which suggests that blood repertoires may mirror thyroid immune responses. Ophthalmopathy was separated from stable hyperthyroidism by a 13 V-J signature model, with about 88% sensitivity and about 81% specificity obtained in cross-validation and 80%/75% obtained in testing. In validation, the model predicted progression to ophthalmopathy a median of 6.5 months before onset, with about 71% sensitivity and roughly 77% specificity. TCR V-J signatures able to tell the groups apart were searched for in a discovery cohort of approximately 95 patients, of whom 40 to 45 had Graves' ophthalmopathy and 57 had stable Graves' hyperthyroidism. An independent validation cohort of around 20 hyperthyroidism patients and about 16 patients who later progressed to ophthalmopathy tested prospective prediction of ophthalmopathy. For training and testing, the 110 or so patients in the discovery cohort were randomly divided in a 7:3 ratio. Thyroid tissue and blood T-cell repertoires from about 6 Graves' hyperthyroidism patients were also compared in the study. After blood sampling, hyperthyroidism patients were treated with methimazole at a starting dose of 30 mg daily, and ophthalmopathy patients were treated with high-dose intravenous methylprednisolone. A second multiplex PCR round built the libraries, followed by size selection and purification. The libraries were sequenced on an Illumina HiSeq2000 using paired-end 100 bp reads. SOAPnuke was used to process the raw data, throwing out any read that contained adapters or uncalled bases, had a mean Phred below 15, or lacked an exact constant-primer or identifier match. High-quality paired reads were merged with COPE v1.2.5, and unique nucleotide sequences were defined as clonotypes. MiTCR v1.1 was used to align the clonotypes against IMGT TRBV, TRBD and TRBJ reference segments. Only V-J combinations with frequency above 0.0001, covering about 99% of repertoires, were analysed. The TCS score was defined as the ratio of F50 (clonal expansion) to E x V (chaos), calculated using BLOSUM62-based TCRdist between CDR3 peptides within each V-J. Welch's t-statistics and random forest reduced roughly 530 V-J features to about 13, which were used in a naive Bayes classifier (R e1071). Sample size was not statistically predetermined, and investigators were not blinded to group allocation. The paper describes TCR Vbeta CDR3 sequencing of around 140 peripheral blood samples, made up of fewer than 50 ophthalmopathy patients, 70 to 75 hyperthyroidism patients and roughly 17 progressor patients.

Sequencing was performed on peripheral blood mononuclear cells (PBMCs), taken at new diagnosis, from a patient treated with antithyroid drugs. The sequence is built from TRBV6-1 and TRBJ2-2; a weak D assignment points to TRBD2 (6 bases agree). This TCR came from a woman between 40 and 55 years old with Graves disease. Donor details come from another sample of the same person, matched by shared clones. The DNA sequence is TGTGCCAGCATCCCTAGCGCGGGCGGGGAGCTGTTTTTT. Translation gives CASIPSAGGELFF.